What follows are 11 T cell receptor beta chains derived from one specimen sequenced in a study of early T cells in non-severe SARS-CoV-2 infection. TCRdb redid the calling of the 5' RACE reads with MiXCR, one entry per CDR3 protein. Altogether approximately 45,000 distinct CDR3 sequences are present, around 6.9% being singletons, with the ten largest covering approximately 4.5%. The material sequenced was whole blood. Receptors originate from an adult who was a healthcare worker with PCR-confirmed SARS-CoV-2 infection or an uninfected control (not recorded which).

This clonotype was seen ten or more times. This chain connects TRBV11-2 to TRBJ2-7; D remains unclear. CDR1 SGHAT and CDR2 FQNNGV come from the germline V gene. CDR3 size: 12 residues. Trimming took off 5 bases at V and 4 bases at J, with 9 bases between the two ends. CDR3 protein: CASSPYTYEQYF. In DNA form, the CDR3 reads TGTGCCAGCAGCCCCTACACTTACGAGCAGTACTTC.

This clonotype was observed a few times. The chain combines TRBV18 with TRBJ1-5; D perhaps matches TRBD1 (5 bases). The CDR3 has 14 residues. Germline V lookup: CDR1 KGHSH, CDR2 LQKENI. Deletions cut 3 bases from V and 4 bases from J, with 10 bases between. The CDR3 region has the DNA TGTGCCAGCTCACCGGGGAGGGGAAATCAGCCCCAGCATTTT. It codes for CASSPGRGNQPQHF.

This clonotype has only a few counts. The gene calls are TRBV20-1 and TRBJ1-3, with D hard to call. This CDR3 region has 13 residues. The germline V gene encodes CDR1 DFQATT and CDR2 SNEGSKA (reference sequence). V lost 3 bases and J lost 3, with 9 bases in between. CDR3 loop: CSASQENGNTIYF. The CDR3 DNA follows: TGCAGTGCTAGTCAGGAAAATGGAAACACCATATATTTT.

In its sample, this clonotype was seen many times. The chain uses TRBV10-1 and TRBJ1-2; perhaps TRBD1 as D (5 bases). Between the trimmed V and J ends, which lost 0 bases and 3 bases, there was a span of 5 bases. This CDR3 has 13 amino acids. Germline lookup yields CDR1 WNHNN and CDR2 SYGVQD (reference sequence). The CDR3 bases are TGCGCCAGCAGTGAGTCGGGGGACTATGGCTACACCTTC. Protein: CASSESGDYGYTF.

By its share, this clonotype is medium-sized. V usage is TRBV28 and J usage is TRBJ1-1; no definite D call. Germline CDR1 MDHEN, CDR2 SYDVKM. This CDR3 has 18 residues. Trimming took off 5 bases at V and 7 bases at J, with 29 bases between the two ends. DNA of the CDR3: TGTGCCAGCAGTCCCCTCACAACACTCGACGGAAACCCGCTTGAAGCTTTCTTT. It yields the protein CASSPLTTLDGNPLEAFF.

This clonotype was found many times. The chain carries TRBV5-1 and TRBJ1-4; 8 bases are a match to TRBD1. V trimming: 4 bases; J trimming: 2 bases; junction bases outside the gene matches: 4. The CDR3 has 15 amino acids. From germline, CDR1 is SGHRS and CDR2 YFSETQ. The CDR3 DNA reads as TGCGCCAGCAGCCCAGGGGACAGGACTAATGAAAAACTGTTTTTT. Translating gives CASSPGDRTNEKLFF.

Note on this clonotype: An end of the junction differs from the germline gene, which may be a read error. The chain carries TRBV7-2 and TRBJ2-5, with 9 bases identical to TRBD2. Germline V gene lookup returns CDR1 SGHTA and CDR2 FQGNSA. This CDR3 contains 14 residues. The CDR3 is CASSVAGAQETQYF. As DNA, the CDR3 is TGTGCCAGCAGCGTAGCGGGGGCCCAAGAGACCCAGTACTTC.

This clonotype appeared many times. This rearrangement joins TRBV11-2 to TRBJ2-7; unclear D gene. V lost 3 bases and J 2 bases, leaving 14 bases between the germline ends. The CDR3 extends over 15 amino acids. Germline CDR1 is SGHAT and CDR2 is FQNNGV. The CDR3, as DNA: TGTGCCAGCAGCTTCGAAGGGAATAACGCCTACGAGCAGTACTTC. Residues: CASSFEGNNAYEQYF.

This clonotype showed up many times. The chain carries TRBV6-1 and TRBJ1-5; 8 bases align to TRBD1. V shed 8 bases, J shed 1 base, and the junction held 13 bases outside the gene matches. The CDR3 spans 17 residues. Germline V gene sequence: CDR1 MNHNS, CDR2 SASEGT. The CDR3 spells CASGGQAGGRSNQPQHF. The CDR3 DNA reads as TGTGCCAGCGGGGGACAGGCTGGCGGTCGGAGCAATCAGCCCCAGCATTTT.

This clonotype has a count of ten or more. The gene calls are TRBV10-3 and TRBJ2-7; D ambiguous. Trimming removed 0 bases from V and 2 bases from J, with 14 bases in between. CDR1 and CDR2 from the germline V gene are ENHRY and SYGVKD. The CDR3 extends over 16 amino acids. For the CDR3, the DNA is TGTGCCATCAGTGAGTCTGAGCGTGGCGTCCCCTACGAGCAGTACTTC. Protein product: CAISESERGVPYEQYF.

The chain carries TRBV20-1 and TRBJ1-1; D is possibly TRBD1 (5 bases). This CDR3 spans 14 amino acids. From germline, CDR1 is DFQATT and CDR2 SNEGSKA (reference sequence). V was cut by 0 bases and J by 10 bases, with 18 bases left in between. The CDR3 DNA sequence: TGCAGTGCTAGAGACCTAGAGAGGGGACGACTAGCTTTCTTT. This codes for CSARDLERGRLAFF.